A selection of T cell receptor beta chains follows, all from one sample in a study of PD-1 blockade in mismatch repair-deficient tumors. Using immunoSEQ multiplex PCR, the repertoire was profiled, and TCRdb retains in-frame clones only, with some absent. In the table there are approximately 22,000 clones, roughly 81% of which are singletons. The specimen was peripheral blood, collected 2 weeks after starting pembrolizumab. The origin of the receptors is an adult with mismatch repair-deficient cancer. The CDR3 runs from the conserved cysteine through the conserved F or W. The order of the fields is V gene, clone size, CDR3 length, D gene, J gene, CDR3 DNA, CDR3 protein. D genes are given only for firm matches. Clone sizes are given selectively: once, few, many, or a class where the clone is expanded.

TRBV29-1	once	11	-	TRBJ2-3	TGCAGCGTTTTCGGCACAGATACGCAGTATTTT	CSVFGTDTQYF
TRBV5-1	-	14	-	TRBJ1-2	TGCGCCAGCGGCATCGGGTGGACTAACTATGGCTACACCTTC	CASGIGWTNYGYTF
TRBV6-6	once	13	-	TRBJ2-3	TGTGCCAGCAGTCGAGACAGCACAGATACGCAGTATTTT	CASSRDSTDTQYF
TRBV2	-	12	-	TRBJ1-5	TGTGCCAGCACCATACAGGGACGGCCCCAGCATTTT	CASTIQGRPQHF
TRBV6-6	once	14	TRBD2	TRBJ2-7	TGTGCCAGCAGTTACCTAGCGGGAATCTACGAGCAGTACTTC	CASSYLAGIYEQYF
TRBV28	-	15	-	TRBJ2-2	TGTGCCAGCAGTTTGCTAGCGCTGAACACCGGGGAGCTGTTTTTT	CASSLLALNTGELFF
TRBV29-1	-	14	-	TRBJ1-1	TGCAGCGTCTCAAGGGTGGGGAAGGACACTGAAGCTTTCTTT	CSVSRVGKDTEAFF
TRBV11-3	once	13	-	TRBJ2-7	TGTGCCAGCAGCTTACTGTTTCGGAGCGAGCAGTACTTC	CASSLLFRSEQYF
TRBV6-4	-	12	-	TRBJ1-1	TGTGCAGGGCAGGGAGAGAACACTGAAGCTTTCTTT	CAGQGENTEAFF
TRBV6-4	-	15	TRBD2	TRBJ2-3	TGTGCCAGCAGCAAGACTAGCGGGAGCACAGATACGCAGTATTTT	CASSKTSGSTDTQYF
TRBV2	-	13	-	TRBJ2-3	TGTGCCAGCAGTGGGCAGAGCACAGATACGCAGTATTTT	CASSGQSTDTQYF
TRBV20-1	-	10	-	TRBJ1-1	TGCAGTGCCTATGGTGCTGAAGCTTTCTTT	CSAYGAEAFF
TRBV19	-	14	-	TRBJ2-1	TGTGCCAGTAGTGCCGGACAGTCCTACAATGAGCAGTTCTTC	CASSAGQSYNEQFF
TRBV11-2	-	14	-	TRBJ2-5	TGTGCCAGCAGCCCCGGGCAGGGCCAAGAGACCCAGTACTTC	CASSPGQGQETQYF
TRBV6-1	-	13	-	TRBJ1-1	TGTGCCAGCAGTGAGTGGGGGGCCGGTCGAGCTTTCTTT	CASSEWGAGRAFF
TRBV30	-	15	-	TRBJ2-2	TGTGCCTGGAGCGCAGGGGTCTCGGTTCCCGGGGAGCTGTTTTTT	CAWSAGVSVPGELFF
TRBV29-1	few	10	-	TRBJ2-7	TGCAGCGTCGGGGGCTACGAGCAGTACTTC	CSVGGYEQYF
TRBV7-3	once	17	-	TRBJ2-2	TGTGCCAGCAGCTTAAATGTAGGGCCAACTAACACCGGGGAGCTGTTTTTT	CASSLNVGPTNTGELFF
TRBV7-9	-	15	-	TRBJ2-1	TGTGCCAGCAGCCCAGGCCGGAGCTCCTACAATGAGCAGTTCTTC	CASSPGRSSYNEQFF
TRBV28	-	17	-	TRBJ2-5	TGTGCCAGCAGCTCCAACTCGGGGACGGTGGTGCAAGAGACCCAGTACTTC	CASSSNSGTVVQETQYF
TRBV7-8	-	14	-	TRBJ2-1	TGTGCCAGCACGATAGCGGAAACCTACAATGAGCAGTTCTTC	CASTIAETYNEQFF
TRBV4-1	-	15	TRBD1	TRBJ1-4	TGCGCCAGCAGGGGCCAGGGGGGAGCTAATGAAAAACTGTTTTTT	CASRGQGGANEKLFF
TRBV2	-	14	-	TRBJ2-2	TGTGCCAGCAACCTAGCGGAGGGGGCCGGGGAGCTGTTTTTT	CASNLAEGAGELFF
TRBV13	-	12	-	TRBJ2-7	TGTGCCAGCAGCTTATGGGGGGACGAGCAGTACTTC	CASSLWGDEQYF
TRBV2	-	13	-	TRBJ2-3	TGTGCCAGCAGCCCCCAGGGGCTCAATACGCAGTATTTT	CASSPQGLNTQYF
TRBV4-2	-	17	-	TRBJ2-4	TGTGCCAGCAGCCCACCCGTAGGGTCGGGAGCCAAAAACATTCAGTACTTC	CASSPPVGSGAKNIQYF